This entry features one T cell receptor beta chain sequence. The antigen is not known. This sample was taken from a study of shared clonotypes between healthy human individuals. Study summary: Each donor's CD4 naive and CD4 memory cells filled three plates apiece, CD8 naive two, and CD8 memory one. Study-level points and caveats: Naive CD4 clonotypes were shared across a handful of donors at 5% to 6%. Incomplete sequencing of sorted subsets was indicated by rarefaction despite large depth.

Germline V gene data show CDR1 as MNHNS and CDR2 as SASEGT. The CDR3 has 11 residues. Trimming took 8 bases from V and 6 from J, leaving 7 bases between them. The repertoire was sequenced with immunoSEQ multiplex PCR; TCRdb's copy has only in-frame clones and lacks some. The sample yields about 1.1 million clones, about four fifths seen once. Sample: memory CD4+ T cells from PBMCs. As to subset: CD45RA-negative fraction. This clonotype originated in a man between 18 and 29 years old in good health. Some clones in this sample may be carry-over from other donors' samples. This sequence joins TRBV6-1 and TRBJ2-2; D ambiguous. DNA for the CDR3: TGTGCCAGCCGAAGGGCCGGGGAGCTGTTTTTT. This gives the protein CASRRAGELFF.